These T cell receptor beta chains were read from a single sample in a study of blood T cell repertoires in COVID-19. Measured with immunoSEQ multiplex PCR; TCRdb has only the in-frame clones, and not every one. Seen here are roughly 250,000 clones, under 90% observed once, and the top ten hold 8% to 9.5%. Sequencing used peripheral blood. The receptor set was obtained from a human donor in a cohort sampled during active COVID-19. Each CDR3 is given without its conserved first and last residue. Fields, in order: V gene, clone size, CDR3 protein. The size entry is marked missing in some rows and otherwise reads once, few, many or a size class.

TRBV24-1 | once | ATSENRARSEAF
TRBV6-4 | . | ASSVGDLNSNQPQH
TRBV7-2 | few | ASRAGTSSYNEQF
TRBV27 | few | ASTSLAGGREQY
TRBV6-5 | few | ATKGQFNYGYT
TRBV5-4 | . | ASSAATTSTGELF
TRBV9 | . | ASSVEVSQTDTQY
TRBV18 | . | ASSRQGSDSPLH
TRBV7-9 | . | ASSLTGGAGNTIY
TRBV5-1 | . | ASSLGGTGTPHTEAF
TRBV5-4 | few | ASSSTSNAGGLYNEQF
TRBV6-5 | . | ASTKILANSYEQY
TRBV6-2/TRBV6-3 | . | ASSTRLAAVPLEQY
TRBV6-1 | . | ASSEVLRGGVAF
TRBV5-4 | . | ASSLRLAGVVYEQY
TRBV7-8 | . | ASSRTAGSNQPQH
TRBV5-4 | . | ASSLAGTGGSSPLH
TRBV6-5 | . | ASSYSGGQGREQF
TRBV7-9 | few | ASSSTGTYEQY
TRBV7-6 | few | ASSYVGGGEETQY
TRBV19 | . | ASSTSGLYEQY
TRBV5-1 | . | ASSLEREQDEQF
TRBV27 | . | ASSFSATAGRETQY
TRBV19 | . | ASSKWGTRVDEQY
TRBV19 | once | ASSIPGVNIQY
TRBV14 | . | ASSRRQGLTYEQY
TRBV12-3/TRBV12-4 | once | ASSQSQNSPLH
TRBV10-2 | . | ASSEQGETQY
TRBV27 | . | ASSYREAGREQY
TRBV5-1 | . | ASSFGTPGRTNTEAF
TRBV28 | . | ASSLVAEAF
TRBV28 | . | ASSSLSLGSYEQY
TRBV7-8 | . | ASSLVGGGYT
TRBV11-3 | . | ASSSRGGHLEQY
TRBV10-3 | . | AISKSSNEQF